The 7 T cell receptor beta chains in this list originate from one sample, sequenced in a study of shared clonotypes between healthy human individuals. Repertoires were generated with immunoSEQ multiplex PCR, while TCRdb's copy carries only in-frame clones and drops some. The profile shows about 870,000 clones, about 92% of them singletons. The naive CD8 population came from CD45RO-negative cells selected for CCR7, without terminally differentiated effector memory CD45RA+ cells. The sample taken for sequencing was naive CD8+ T cells sorted from blood. All receptors come from a young man in good health.

V gene TRBV10-2 combines with J gene TRBJ2-1; D unresolved. Germline V gene data show CDR1 as WSHSY and CDR2 as SAAADI. The CDR3 loop spans 10 amino acids. Trimming removed 4 bases from V and 10 bases from J, with 5 bases in between. Here the CDR3 DNA reads TGCGCCAGCAGTGTAGTAGAGCAGTTCTTC. It yields the protein CASSVVEQFF.

In nucleotides, the CDR3 is TGTGCCTGGAGCCGGACAGGTAAAACTGAAGCTTTCTTT. Its translation is CAWSRTGKTEAFF. The rearrangement uses TRBV30 and TRBJ1-1; 7 bases are a match to TRBD1. The V segment lost 3 bases and the J segment 5 bases; nucleotides outside the gene matches: 6. CDR3 length: 13 residues. Germline loops: CDR1 GTSNPN, CDR2 SVGIG (reference sequence).

The CDR3 sequence is CASSPGTGNQPQHF. CDR3 nucleotides: TGTGCCAGCAGTCCCGGGACAGGAAATCAGCCCCAGCATTTT. The chain employs TRBV6-5 and TRBJ1-5; 8 nucleotides line up with TRBD1. V was pared by 5 bases and J by 4 bases, with 4 bases of the junction left unmatched. This CDR3 is built from 14 residues. The germline CDR1 and CDR2 sequences are MNHEY and SVGAGI.

This clone has more than one count but fewer than ten. The V and J genes are TRBV7-9 and TRBJ2-2; D possibly corresponds to TRBD1 (5 bases). The V and J ends lost 5 bases and 6 bases respectively, with 19 bases between them. The CDR3 runs to 16 residues. Germline values: CDR1 SEHNR, CDR2 FQNEAQ (reference sequence). In DNA, the CDR3 is TGTGCCAGCAGCCGATCGGGTCGGACAAACTCCGGGGAGCTGTTTTTT. Encoded protein: CASSRSGRTNSGELFF. Supplemented by reference TRBV7-9 and TRBJ2-2, the full variable domain reads DTGVSQNPRHKITKRGQNVTFRCDPISEHNRLYWYRQTLGQGPEFLTYFQNEAQLEKSRLLSDRFSAERPKGSFSTLEIQRTEQGDSAMYLCASSRSGRTNSGELFFGEGSRLTVL.

This chain uses TRBV11-2 with TRBJ2-7; TRBD2 aligns across 9 bases. The CDR3 consists of 14 residues. With V trimmed by 5 bases and J by 0 bases, 2 bases remained unmatched. CDR1 is SGHAT, CDR2 FQNNGV, per germline. CDR3 sequence (DNA): TGTGCCAGCAGCCTTAGCGGGAGCTCCTACGAGCAGTACTTC. Translation gives CASSLSGSSYEQYF.

The count of this clone is one. Here the CDR3 DNA reads TGTGCCAGCAGCTCCCCCGATCTGAGGACCGAGCAGTACTTC. It codes for CASSSPDLRTEQYF. The V gene is TRBV7-9, the J gene TRBJ2-7; D remains unclear. V gave up 4 bases and J gave up 6 bases, with 16 bases separating them. Germline V gives CDR1 SEHNR, CDR2 FQNEAQ (reference sequence). This CDR3 region has 14 residues.

The chain uses TRBV27 and TRBJ2-7; D may match TRBD1 or TRBD2 (5 bases each). V was shortened by 3 bases and J by 6 bases, with 21 bases between the two germline ends. This CDR3 contains 16 residues. The germline V gene encodes CDR1 MNHEY and CDR2 SMNVEV (reference sequence). The CDR3 region is CASSLRRLPGTIEQYF. In DNA form, the CDR3 reads TGTGCCAGCAGTTTGCGGAGGCTTCCCGGGACCATCGAGCAGTACTTC.